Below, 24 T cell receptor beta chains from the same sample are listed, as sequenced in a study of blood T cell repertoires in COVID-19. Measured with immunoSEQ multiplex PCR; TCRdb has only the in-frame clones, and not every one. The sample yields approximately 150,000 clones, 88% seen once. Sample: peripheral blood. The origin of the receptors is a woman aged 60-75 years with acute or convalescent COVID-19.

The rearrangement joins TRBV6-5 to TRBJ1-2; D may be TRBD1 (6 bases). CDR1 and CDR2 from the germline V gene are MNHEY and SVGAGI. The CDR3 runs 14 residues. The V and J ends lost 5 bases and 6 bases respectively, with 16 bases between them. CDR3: CASSRNRGGDGYTF. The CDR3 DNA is TGTGCCAGCAGTCGTAACAGAGGGGGGGATGGCTACACCTTC.

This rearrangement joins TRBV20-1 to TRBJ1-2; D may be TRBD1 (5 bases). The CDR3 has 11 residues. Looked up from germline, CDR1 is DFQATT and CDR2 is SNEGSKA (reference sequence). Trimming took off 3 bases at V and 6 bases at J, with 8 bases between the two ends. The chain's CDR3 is CSASLGDGYTF. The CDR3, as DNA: TGCAGTGCTAGTTTAGGGGATGGCTACACCTTC.

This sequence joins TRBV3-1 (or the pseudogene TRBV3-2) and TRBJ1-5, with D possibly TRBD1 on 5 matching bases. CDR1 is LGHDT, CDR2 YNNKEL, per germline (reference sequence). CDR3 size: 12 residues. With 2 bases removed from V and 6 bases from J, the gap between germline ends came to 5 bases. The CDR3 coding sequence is TGTGCCAGCAGCCAACAGGGTCAGCCCCAGCATTTT. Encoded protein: CASSQQGQPQHF.

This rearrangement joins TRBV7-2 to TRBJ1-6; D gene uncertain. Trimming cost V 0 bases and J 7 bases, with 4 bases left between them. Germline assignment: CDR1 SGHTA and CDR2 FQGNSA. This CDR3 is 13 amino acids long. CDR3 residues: CASSLALNSPLHF. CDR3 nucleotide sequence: TGTGCCAGCAGCTTAGCTCTCAATTCACCCCTCCACTTT.

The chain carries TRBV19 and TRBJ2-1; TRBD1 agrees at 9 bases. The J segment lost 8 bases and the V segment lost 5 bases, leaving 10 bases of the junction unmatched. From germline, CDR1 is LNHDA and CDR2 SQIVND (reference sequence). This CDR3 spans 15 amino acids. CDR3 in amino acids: CASSPRTGELDEQFF. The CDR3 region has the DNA TGTGCCAGTAGTCCGCGGACAGGGGAGTTGGATGAGCAGTTCTTC.

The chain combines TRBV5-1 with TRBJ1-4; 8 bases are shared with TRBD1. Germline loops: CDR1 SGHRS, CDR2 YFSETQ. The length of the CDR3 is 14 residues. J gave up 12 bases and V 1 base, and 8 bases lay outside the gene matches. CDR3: CASSLHLDREELFF. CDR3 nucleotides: TGCGCCAGCAGCTTGCACCTGGACAGGGAGGAACTGTTTTTT.

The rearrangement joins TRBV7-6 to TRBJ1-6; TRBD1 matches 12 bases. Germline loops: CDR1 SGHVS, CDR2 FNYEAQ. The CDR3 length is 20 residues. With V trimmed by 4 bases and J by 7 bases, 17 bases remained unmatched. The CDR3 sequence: CASSSLVGTGGSYRNSPLHF. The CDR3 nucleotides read TGTGCCAGCAGCTCCCTTGTCGGGACAGGGGGCTCCTATAGAAATTCACCCCTCCACTTT.

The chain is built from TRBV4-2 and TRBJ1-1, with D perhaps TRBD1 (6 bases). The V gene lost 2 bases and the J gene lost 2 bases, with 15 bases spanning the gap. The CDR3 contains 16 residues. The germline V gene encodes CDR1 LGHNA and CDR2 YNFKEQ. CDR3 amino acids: CASSQFGGGANTEAFF. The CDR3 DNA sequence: TGTGCCAGCAGCCAATTCGGAGGGGGGGCAAACACTGAAGCTTTCTTT.

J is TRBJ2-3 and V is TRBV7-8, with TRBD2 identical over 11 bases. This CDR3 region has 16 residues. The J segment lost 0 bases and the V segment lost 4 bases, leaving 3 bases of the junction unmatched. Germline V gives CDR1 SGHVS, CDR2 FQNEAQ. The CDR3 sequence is CASSSLAGGSTDTQYF. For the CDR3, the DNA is TGTGCCAGCAGCTCCTTAGCGGGGGGGAGCACAGATACGCAGTATTTT.

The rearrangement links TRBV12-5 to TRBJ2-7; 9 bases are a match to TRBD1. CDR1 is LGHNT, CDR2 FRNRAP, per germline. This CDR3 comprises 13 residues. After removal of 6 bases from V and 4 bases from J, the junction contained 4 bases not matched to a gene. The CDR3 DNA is TGTGCTAGTGGGCCCGGACAGGGGTACGAGCAGTACTTC. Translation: CASGPGQGYEQYF.

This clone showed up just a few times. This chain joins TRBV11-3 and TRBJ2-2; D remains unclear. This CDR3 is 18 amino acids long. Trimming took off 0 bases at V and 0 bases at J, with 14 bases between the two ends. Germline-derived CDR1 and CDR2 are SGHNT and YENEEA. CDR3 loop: CASSLDQGGSANTGELFF. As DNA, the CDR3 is TGTGCCAGCAGCTTAGATCAAGGCGGCAGCGCGAACACCGGGGAGCTGTTTTTT.

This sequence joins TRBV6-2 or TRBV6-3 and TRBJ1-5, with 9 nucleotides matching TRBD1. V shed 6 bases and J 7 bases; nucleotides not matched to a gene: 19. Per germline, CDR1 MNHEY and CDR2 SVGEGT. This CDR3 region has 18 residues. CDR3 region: CASSRRDRAGTLDQPQHF. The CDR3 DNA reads TGTGCCAGCAGCCGCAGGGACAGGGCGGGTACTTTGGACCAGCCCCAGCATTTT.

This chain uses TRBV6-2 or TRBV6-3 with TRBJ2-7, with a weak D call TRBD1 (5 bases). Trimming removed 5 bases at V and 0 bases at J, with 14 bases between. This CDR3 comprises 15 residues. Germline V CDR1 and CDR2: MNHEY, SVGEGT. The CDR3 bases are TGTGCCAGCAGTACCGACAGTTTTAGCTCCTACGAGCAGTACTTC. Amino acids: CASSTDSFSSYEQYF.

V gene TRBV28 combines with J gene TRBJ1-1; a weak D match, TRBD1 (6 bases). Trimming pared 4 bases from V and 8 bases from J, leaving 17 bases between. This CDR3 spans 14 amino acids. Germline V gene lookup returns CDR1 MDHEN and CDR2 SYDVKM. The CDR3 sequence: CASSSYGQSREAFF. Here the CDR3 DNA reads TGTGCCAGCAGTTCTTACGGACAGTCCCGGGAAGCTTTCTTT.

The CDR3 DNA reads TGTGCCAGCAGTCCGACGAGGGGGAGCGGAAGCTACAATGAGCAGTTCTTC. Its protein product is CASSPTRGSGSYNEQFF. This rearrangement joins TRBV6-2 or TRBV6-3 to TRBJ2-1; possible D gene TRBD1, 6 bases. Germline V CDR1 and CDR2: MNHEY, SVGEGT. The CDR3 sequence is 17 residues long. V lost 5 bases to trimming and J lost 3 bases, with 20 bases between them.

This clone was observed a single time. The CDR3 loop is CSVRDRGRETQYF. The CDR3 DNA sequence: TGCAGCGTGAGGGACAGGGGAAGGGAGACCCAGTACTTC. This chain uses TRBV29-1 with TRBJ2-5; 10 nucleotides line up with TRBD1. Germline trimming cut 6 bases from V and 5 bases from J; bases unmatched to any gene: 6. The germline V gene encodes CDR1 SQVTM and CDR2 ANQGSEA. CDR3 length: 13 residues.

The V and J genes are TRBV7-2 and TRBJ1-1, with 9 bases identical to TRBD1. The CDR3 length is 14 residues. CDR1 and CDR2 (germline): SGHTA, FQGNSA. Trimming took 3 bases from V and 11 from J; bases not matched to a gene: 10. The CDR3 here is CASSLPGQGKSAFF. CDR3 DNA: TGTGCCAGCAGCTTGCCGGGACAGGGAAAGTCGGCTTTCTTT.

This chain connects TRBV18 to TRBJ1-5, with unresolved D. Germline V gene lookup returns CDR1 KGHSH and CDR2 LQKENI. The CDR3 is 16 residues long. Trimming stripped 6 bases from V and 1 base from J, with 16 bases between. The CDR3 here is CASSWGGPTSNQPQHF. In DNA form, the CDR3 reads TGTGCCAGCTCCTGGGGAGGGCCAACAAGCAATCAGCCCCAGCATTTT.

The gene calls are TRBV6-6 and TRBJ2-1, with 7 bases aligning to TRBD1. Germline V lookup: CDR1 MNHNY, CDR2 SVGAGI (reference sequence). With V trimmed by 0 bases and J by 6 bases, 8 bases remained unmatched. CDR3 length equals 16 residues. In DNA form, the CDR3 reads TGTGCCAGCAGTTACTCGATTCCGACAGGGTCCAATGAGCAGTTCTTC. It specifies CASSYSIPTGSNEQFF.

Written as DNA, the CDR3 is TGTGCCAGCAGCACCGGGACAACGACTCGGGCTTTCTTT. Translated, it gives CASSTGTTTRAFF. The chain uses TRBV28 and TRBJ1-1; a possible D gene is TRBD1 (6 bases). Trimming pared 6 bases from V and 11 bases from J, leaving 19 bases between. Germline-derived CDR1 and CDR2 are MDHEN and SYDVKM. The CDR3 totals 13 residues.

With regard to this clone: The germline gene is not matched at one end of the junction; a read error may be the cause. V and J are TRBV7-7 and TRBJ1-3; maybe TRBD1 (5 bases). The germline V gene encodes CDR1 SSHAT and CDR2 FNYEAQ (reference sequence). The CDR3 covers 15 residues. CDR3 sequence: CASSGGLSSGNTIYF. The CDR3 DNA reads TGTGCTAGCAGCGGGGGACTCAGCTCTGGAAACACCATATATTTT.

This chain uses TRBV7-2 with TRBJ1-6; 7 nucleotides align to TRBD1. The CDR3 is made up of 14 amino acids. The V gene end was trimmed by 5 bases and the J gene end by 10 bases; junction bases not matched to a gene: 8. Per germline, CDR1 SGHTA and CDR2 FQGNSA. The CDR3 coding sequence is TGTGCCAGCAGCCAACAGGGGAGTGGCTCACCCCTCCACTTT. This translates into CASSQQGSGSPLHF.

In nucleotides, the CDR3 is TGTGCCAGCAGTTTTATCTTAAAACAAGAGACCCAGTACTTC. This encodes CASSFILKQETQYF. This chain uses TRBV28 with TRBJ2-5; D is unresolved. V lost 3 bases and J 2 bases, leaving 10 bases between the germline ends. The CDR3 is 14 amino acids. From germline, CDR1 is MDHEN and CDR2 SYDVKM.

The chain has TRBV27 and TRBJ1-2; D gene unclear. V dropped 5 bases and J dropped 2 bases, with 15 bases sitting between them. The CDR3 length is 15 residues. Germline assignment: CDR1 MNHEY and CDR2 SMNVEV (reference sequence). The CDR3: CASSPRGGYNYGYTF. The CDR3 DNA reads TGTGCCAGCAGTCCCCGAGGAGGGTACAACTATGGCTACACCTTC.